The clone carrying this T cell receptor beta chain was seen a single time. Sequencing used immunoSEQ multiplex PCR; TCRdb keeps in-frame clones, though not all of them. The sample shows around 77,000 clones, nearly 90% of them seen only once. The source of the sample is a study of OX40 agonist ivuxolimab in advanced cancers. Study-level information: Every patient in dose escalation had hepatocellular carcinoma, melanoma, renal cell or head and neck cancer.

Blood was sampled at baseline, cycle 4 day 1, and cycle 7 day 1. The receptor comes from an adult with an advanced solid tumor such as melanoma, head and neck, liver or kidney cancer. Sequencing was performed on CD4+ or CD8+ T cells sorted from blood, taken in a trial of the OX40 agonist ivuxolimab.

CDR3 sequence: CASSPQGGGTEAFF. Here the CDR3 DNA reads TGTGCCAGCAGTCCTCAGGGGGGGGGCACTGAAGCTTTCTTT. The chain recombines TRBV25-1 with TRBJ1-1; 7 positions agree with TRBD1. The CDR3 covers 14 residues. V shed 5 bases, J shed 4 bases, and the junction held 7 bases outside the gene matches. Germline CDR1 reads MGHDK; CDR2 reads SYGVNS.